The present TCR beta chain was sequenced within a study of T cell repertoires in aging, cancer and after chemotherapy. The CDR3 runs to 15 residues. Trimming shortened V by 5 bases and J by 5 bases, and 16 bases separated the two germline ends. Germline V gene data show CDR1 as LNHDA and CDR2 as SQIVND (reference sequence). Whole-study results and caveats: Untreated cancer patients had significantly lower blood TCR diversity than age-matched healthy donors.

Amplification of TCR beta used genomic DNA extracted from peripheral blood. Rearranged V-D-J TRB sequences were amplified with a mixed TRB-A/B primer pool. TCRdb ran MiXCR on the multiplex PCR reads and lists one entry per CDR3 protein. The sample holds around 9,000 distinct CDR3 sequences; about two fifths are singletons and the top ten take 10% to 15%. As concerns this clonotype: What it binds is not known.

The sequenced material came from blood. The J gene is TRBJ1-5, the V gene TRBV19; D is perhaps TRBD1 (5 bases). The TCR originated in a human donor with a solid tumor. CDR3 in DNA: TGTGCCAGTAGTCCCATAGACAGAGACTATCAGCCCCAGCATTTT. This gives the protein CASSPIDRDYQPQHF.